The source of this T cell receptor (beta chain) is a study of blood T cell repertoires in COVID-19. Clones were read by immunoSEQ multiplex PCR, and TCRdb kept only the in-frame ones, dropping some. The table lists some 300,000 clones, about 87% of them singletons. The Seattle patients, enrolled during active infection, were followed longitudinally. The V and J ends lost 2 bases and 8 bases respectively, with 15 bases between them. Germline lookup yields CDR1 GTSNPN and CDR2 SVGIG (reference sequence). This CDR3 region has 14 residues. This TCR derives from a woman aged 45-65 years with COVID-19, enrolled during active disease. The genes are TRBV30 and TRBJ1-4; D may be TRBD1 (6 bases). The sequencing sample was made of peripheral blood. The CDR3 region has the DNA TGTGCCTGGAGTTTAACAGGGTACCTGGAAAAACTGTTTTTT. Translating it yields CAWSLTGYLEKLFF.